This T cell receptor (beta chain) was captured by sequencing in a study of radiotherapy plus CTLA-4 blockade in lung cancer. Libraries were prepared by immunoSEQ multiplex PCR; TCRdb keeps only in-frame clonotypes and omits some of them. Of about 110,000 clones detected, about 80% appear once; the ten largest clones hold about 3.3%. The ends were cut back, 3 bases at V and 3 bases at J, with 6 bases in the middle. This CDR3 is built from 13 residues. Germline lookup yields CDR1 SGHVS and CDR2 FQNEAQ. Here the sequenced sample was peripheral blood, taken from a patient treated with radiotherapy plus ipilimumab. The receptor's source is a human donor with non-small cell lung cancer that progressed on radiotherapy plus ipilimumab. Some clones in this sample may be carry-over from other donors' samples. The rearrangement links TRBV7-8 to TRBJ2-1; D unclear. As DNA, the CDR3 is TGTGCCAGCAGCTTCAGCCACTACAATGAGCAGTTCTTC. Translation: CASSFSHYNEQFF. The full variable domain, completed using reference TRBV7-8 and TRBJ2-1, is GAGVSQSPRYKVAKRGQDVALRCDPISGHVSLFWYQQALGQGPEFLTYFQNEAQLDKSGLPSDRFFAERPEGSVSTLKIQRTQQEDSAVYLCASSFSHYNEQFFGPGTRLTVL.